This TCR beta chain is drawn from a study of spatial heterogeneity in lung cancer. Study as a whole: Patients with untreated early-stage non-small cell lung cancer, numbering some 72, were the donors. Study-wide findings and caveats: Follow-up blood showed ubiquitous expanded tumor TCRs less than blood at resection did.

Time point indicated: blood at routine non-recurrence follow-up after resection. Sequencing covered unsorted whole RNA taken from tumor, nontumor lung or frozen PBMC. A unique molecular identifier was attached to every TCR cDNA molecule. TCRdb re-derived calls from the 5' RACE reads in MiXCR, one entry per CDR3 protein. The sample holds around 110,000 distinct CDR3 sequences; 10% to 15% are singletons and the top ten take 16%. The CDR3 consists of 16 residues. The germline V gene encodes CDR1 LGHNA and CDR2 YNFKEQ. V lost 1 base, J lost 2 bases, and 15 bases lay in between. This clonotype was seen ten or more times. Its target is not known.

The clonotype comes from a male donor with early-stage non-small cell lung cancer. The chain recombines TRBV4-2 with TRBJ2-7; TRBD2 is a possible D gene (6 bases). The source was PBMCs, collected at follow-up. CDR3 loop: CASSQGTGLQTYEQYF. The CDR3 DNA reads as TGTGCCAGCAGCCAAGGAACAGGACTACAAACCTACGAGCAGTACTTC.